This TCR beta chain was retrieved from a study of T cell responses to AZD1222 COVID-19 vaccine. Study observations and caveats: Repertoires were obtained only post-peak T cell response.

On this clone: The target antigen is unknown.

Profiling relied on immunoSEQ multiplex PCR, and the TCRdb table lists in-frame clones only, not all of them. The table shows about 68,000 clones, with roughly 90% occurring only once. V was trimmed by 1 base and J by 2 bases, leaving 20 bases between them. Germline assignment: CDR1 SGHDN and CDR2 FVKESK. CDR3 length: 19 residues. The source is an adult in good health. The chain links TRBV14 to TRBJ1-4; D unresolved. The sample was peripheral blood, taken on day 0 of AZD1222 vaccination. Written as DNA, the CDR3 is TGTGCCAGCAGCCAAGGTCCCAGTTATACACCAAGCACTAATGAAAAACTGTTTTTT. Amino acids: CASSQGPSYTPSTNEKLFF.